This T cell receptor beta chain appears in the sequencing data of a study of T cell responses to AZD1222 COVID-19 vaccine. Study-wide context: The study pooled second doses at about 4 or about 12 weeks. Points from the study as a whole: Baseline seropositivity characterized only 5 to 7 AZD1222 recipients.

This table comes from immunoSEQ multiplex PCR, and its TCRdb copy is limited to in-frame clones, with some not included. The table records some 83,000 clones, more than 70% of them present only once. Points on this clone: Antigen: not known.

Trimming removed 3 bases at V and 4 bases at J, with 10 bases between. This CDR3 contains 14 residues. Germline CDR1 and CDR2: SEHNR and FQNEAQ (reference sequence). The chain uses TRBV7-9 and TRBJ2-1; perhaps TRBD1 as D (6 bases). The input for sequencing was peripheral blood, taken on day 0 of AZD1222 vaccination. This receptor was taken from an adult in good health. The CDR3 is CASSFMGAYNEQFF. The CDR3 coding sequence is TGTGCCAGCAGCTTTATGGGGGCGTACAATGAGCAGTTCTTC.